This T cell receptor (beta chain) came from a study of radiotherapy plus CTLA-4 blockade in lung cancer (dated by TCRdb to 2017 to 2018). At the level of the whole study: Among the enrolled patients, 15% to 20% had an objective response, and 31% reached disease control.

General study outcomes and caveats: Increased serum interferon-beta after radiation, together with early dynamic changes in blood T cell clones, were reported to be the strongest predictors of response. TCR clones derived from tumors expanded in peripheral blood after treatment with radiotherapy and ipilimumab.

The study tested focal radiation therapy combined with CTLA-4 blockade (ipilimumab) in patients with chemo-refractory metastatic non-small-cell lung cancer. CDR1 and CDR2 are read off the germline V gene as LGHNA and YSLEER. The CDR3 holds 15 amino acids from the cysteine to the phenylalanine. Only CDR3 DNA remains: 45 bases, in frame from the first base. Trimming costs V 5 bases and J 8 bases, and their ends lie 21 bases apart. With regard to this clone: Its target antigen remains unknown. No much larger clonotype is one base removed from it; base qualities were not supplied.

Receptor libraries were prepared by the immunoSEQ multiplex PCR assay. TCRdb carries this immuneACCESS record with in-frame sequences only. Its versions omit some clonotypes, under half of them owing to an unresolved V gene in the studies checked, with the rest unexplained. In this sample the table shows 60,000 to 70,000 clones, around 80% of which occur a single time. 8% to 10% of the sample is taken by the ten largest. The sequencing used peripheral blood, collected from a patient treated with radiotherapy plus ipilimumab. The sequence joins TRBV4-3 to TRBJ2-5, with the D call perhaps TRBD1 or TRBD2, each one matching 6 bases. The TCR originated in a human donor with non-small cell lung cancer who had a complete response to radiotherapy plus ipilimumab. The encoded CDR3 is CASSEGGPGPKTQYF. The DNA sequence is as follows: TGCGCCAGCAGCGAAGGGGGGCCGGGCCCGAAAACCCAGTACTTC.